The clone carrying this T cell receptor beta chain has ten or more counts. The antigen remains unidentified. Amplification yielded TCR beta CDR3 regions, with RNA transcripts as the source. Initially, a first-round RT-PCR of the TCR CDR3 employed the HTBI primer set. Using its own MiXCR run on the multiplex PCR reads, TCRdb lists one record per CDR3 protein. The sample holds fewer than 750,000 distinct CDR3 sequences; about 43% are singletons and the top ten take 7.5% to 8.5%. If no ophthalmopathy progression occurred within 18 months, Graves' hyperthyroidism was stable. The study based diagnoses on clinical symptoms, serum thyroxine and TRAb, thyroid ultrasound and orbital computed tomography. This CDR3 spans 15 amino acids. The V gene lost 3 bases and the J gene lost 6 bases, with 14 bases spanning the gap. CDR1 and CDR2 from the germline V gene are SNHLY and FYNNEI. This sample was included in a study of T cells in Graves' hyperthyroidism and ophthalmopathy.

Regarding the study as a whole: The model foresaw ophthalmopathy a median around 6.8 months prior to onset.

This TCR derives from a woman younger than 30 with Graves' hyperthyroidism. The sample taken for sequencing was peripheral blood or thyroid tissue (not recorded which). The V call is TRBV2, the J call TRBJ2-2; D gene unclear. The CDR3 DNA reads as TGTGCCAGCAGTGAGCTACTCGGTGGGTCCGGGGAGCTGTTTTTT. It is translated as CASSELLGGSGELFF.